This T cell receptor (beta chain) was identified during a study of blood T cell repertoires in COVID-19. This CDR3 comprises 15 residues. CDR1 is MNHEY and CDR2 is SVGAGI in the germline V gene. V dropped 6 bases and J dropped 1 base, with 13 bases sitting between them. Assay used: immunoSEQ multiplex PCR; TCRdb lists only in-frame clones, some missing. The sample carries around 160,000 clones, 85% to 90% recorded once. The V call is TRBV6-5, the J call TRBJ1-5, with D possibly TRBD1 on 5 matching bases. Input material: peripheral blood. The clonotype originates from a woman in her 70s with COVID-19, enrolled during active disease. CDR3 protein: CASRASGGSNQPQHF. The DNA for the CDR3 is TGTGCCAGCAGGGCTTCTGGGGGGAGCAATCAGCCCCAGCATTTT.